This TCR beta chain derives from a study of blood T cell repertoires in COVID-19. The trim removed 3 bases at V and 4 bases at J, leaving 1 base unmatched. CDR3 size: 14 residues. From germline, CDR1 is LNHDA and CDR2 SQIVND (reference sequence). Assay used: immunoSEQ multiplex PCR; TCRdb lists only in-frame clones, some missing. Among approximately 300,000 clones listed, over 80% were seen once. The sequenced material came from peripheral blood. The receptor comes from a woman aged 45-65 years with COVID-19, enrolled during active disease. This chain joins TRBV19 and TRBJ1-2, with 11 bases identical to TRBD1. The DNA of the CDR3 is TGTGCCAGTAGTATGGGGACAGGGGGCTATGGCTACACCTTC. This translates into CASSMGTGGYGYTF. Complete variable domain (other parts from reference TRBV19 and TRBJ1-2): DGGITQSPKYLFRKEGQNVTLSCEQNLNHDAMYWYRQDPGQGLRLIYYSQIVNDFQKGDIAEGYSVSREKKESFPLTVTSAQKNPTAFYLCASSMGTGGYGYTFGSGTRLTVV.